The 19 T cell receptor beta chains given below trace back to one sample, sequenced in a study of blood T cell repertoires in COVID-19. Repertoires were generated with immunoSEQ multiplex PCR, while TCRdb's copy carries only in-frame clones and drops some. This sample has roughly 250,000 clones; over 75% occur once, and the top ten carry approximately 9%. The specimen was peripheral blood. Receptors originate from a human donor in a cohort sampled during active COVID-19.

This chain uses TRBV11-2 with TRBJ2-5, with 11 bases matching TRBD2. This CDR3 is 18 amino acids long. CDR1 is SGHAT and CDR2 is FQNNGV in the germline V gene. V was clipped by 1 base and J by 1 base; unmatched bases: 8. The CDR3 DNA reads TGTGCCAGCAGCTTAGCGCGGGGGACTAGCGGAATCCAAGAGACCCAGTACTTC. It specifies CASSLARGTSGIQETQYF.

This chain connects TRBV15 to TRBJ2-7, with 8 bases fitting TRBD1. The J segment lost 7 bases and the V segment lost 1 base, leaving 0 bases of the junction unmatched. CDR1 and CDR2 (germline): LNHNV, YYDKDF (reference sequence). This CDR3 region has 12 residues. Here the CDR3 DNA reads TGTGCCACCAGCAGAGGGACAGGGGAGCAGTACTTC. Protein: CATSRGTGEQYF.

The chain recombines TRBV3-1 (or the pseudogene TRBV3-2) with TRBJ2-7; D perhaps matches TRBD1 (6 bases). The CDR3 length is 15 residues. Trimming left V 2 bases short and J 3 bases short, with 14 bases between. CDR1 and CDR2 (germline): LGHDT, YNNKEL (reference sequence). CDR3 nucleotide sequence: TGTGCCAGCAGCCAATCTCAACAGGGTCGCTACGAGCAGTACTTC. Translated, it gives CASSQSQQGRYEQYF.

The chain carries TRBV27 and TRBJ2-2, with 10 bases matching TRBD2. The CDR3 contains 16 residues. Losses at the gene ends were 2 bases for V and 6 bases for J; bases not matched to a gene: 6. Germline V gene lookup returns CDR1 MNHEY and CDR2 SMNVEV (reference sequence). The DNA for the CDR3 is TGTGCCAGCAGTTTAGGGCTAGCGGGAGTCGCCGGGGAGCTGTTTTTT. Protein product: CASSLGLAGVAGELFF.

The chain recombines TRBV7-2 with TRBJ2-3, with TRBD2 identical over 7 bases. Trimming cost V 4 bases and J 7 bases; bases outside gene matches: 8. CDR3 length equals 14 residues. Germline CDR1 is SGHTA and CDR2 is FQGNSA. The CDR3, as DNA: TGTGCCAGCAGCTCGTTGGTAGCGGGTAATACGCAGTATTTT. It codes for CASSSLVAGNTQYF.

The chain is built from TRBV19 and TRBJ1-5; 7 bases are shared with TRBD1. Trimming at V came to 9 bases and at J to 5 bases, leaving 13 bases not matched to a gene. The CDR3 runs to 15 residues. The germline gives CDR1 LNHDA, CDR2 SQIVND (reference sequence). The CDR3 loop is CASRKNTGDYQPQHF. The CDR3 DNA is TGTGCCAGCCGAAAAAACACAGGGGACTATCAGCCCCAGCATTTT.

The V call is TRBV28, the J call TRBJ1-6; D uncertain. Germline CDR1 and CDR2: MDHEN and SYDVKM. The CDR3 length is 15 residues. The V gene lost 5 bases and the J gene lost 7 bases, with 15 bases spanning the gap. For the CDR3, the DNA is TGTGCCAGCAGTCCAAACGAGGGTCTCAATTCACCCCTCCACTTT. Protein sequence: CASSPNEGLNSPLHF.

The rearrangement uses TRBV5-1 and TRBJ1-2; no clear D. CDR1 and CDR2 from the germline V gene are SGHRS and YFSETQ. The length of the CDR3 is 14 residues. V was pared by 0 bases and J by 0 bases, with 6 bases between. CDR3 region: CASSLAPPNYGYTF. Written as DNA, the CDR3 is TGCGCCAGCAGCTTGGCTCCTCCTAACTATGGCTACACCTTC.

The rearrangement links TRBV7-9 to TRBJ2-4, with D perhaps matching TRBD2 (5 bases). Germline CDR1 is SEHNR and CDR2 is FQNEAQ (reference sequence). This CDR3 is 15 amino acids long. The V end was cut by 4 bases, the J end by 5 bases, with 15 bases between. The CDR3 DNA reads as TGTGCCAGCAGCTGGGAGAGACCGGGTCAAAACATTCAGTACTTC. Protein product: CASSWERPGQNIQYF.

This chain uses TRBV6-2 or TRBV6-3 with TRBJ1-1; TRBD1 aligns across 9 bases. V shed 5 bases, J shed 9 bases, and the junction held 7 bases outside the gene matches. The CDR3 runs to 13 residues. Per germline, CDR1 MNHEY and CDR2 SVGEGT. This chain's CDR3 is CASSPGTGRKAFF. Here the CDR3 DNA reads TGTGCCAGCAGTCCCGGGACAGGGCGTAAAGCTTTCTTT.

The rearrangement joins TRBV6-1 to TRBJ1-2; 8 bases are shared with TRBD1. The CDR3 runs 16 residues. V shed 2 bases and J 3 bases; nucleotides not matched to a gene: 8. Germline lookup yields CDR1 MNHNS and CDR2 SASEGT. CDR3 sequence reads: CASSERGAGGYYGYTF. CDR3 bases: TGTGCCAGCAGTGAAAGAGGGGCAGGGGGCTACTATGGCTACACCTTC.

The chain carries TRBV5-4 and TRBJ2-5, with 8 bases that match TRBD2. The CDR3 is 15 amino acids. With V trimmed by 1 base and J by 3 bases, 5 bases remained unmatched. CDR1 and CDR2 from the germline V gene are SGHNT and YYREEE (reference sequence). CDR3 residues: CASSLYTSGKETQYF. As DNA, the CDR3 is TGTGCCAGCAGCTTGTATACTAGCGGAAAAGAGACCCAGTACTTC.

This clone came up once. The chain recombines TRBV11-2 with TRBJ2-3, with D unclear. Germline V CDR1 and CDR2: SGHAT, FQNNGV. Trimming removed 7 bases from V and 1 base from J, with 15 bases in between. The CDR3 runs 15 residues. CDR3: CASMRWVVGTDTQYF. CDR3 coding DNA: TGTGCCAGCATGCGGTGGGTGGTCGGCACAGATACGCAGTATTTT.

The table lists this clone with a count of one. The V gene is TRBV7-9, the J gene TRBJ2-1; TRBD1 aligns across 7 bases. CDR1 is SEHNR, CDR2 FQNEAQ, per germline (reference sequence). The J segment lost 2 bases and the V segment lost 5 bases, leaving 6 bases of the junction unmatched. The CDR3 contains 15 residues. CDR3 amino acids: CASSPIGGTYNEQFF. CDR3 in DNA: TGTGCCAGCAGCCCTATAGGGGGCACCTACAATGAGCAGTTCTTC. Supplemented by reference TRBV7-9 and TRBJ2-1, the full variable domain reads DTGVSQNPRHKITKRGQNVTFRCDPISEHNRLYWYRQTLGQGPEFLTYFQNEAQLEKSRLLSDRFSAERPKGSFSTLEIQRTEQGDSAMYLCASSPIGGTYNEQFFGPGTRLTVL.

This clone was counted a few times. This rearrangement joins TRBV11-2 to TRBJ2-1; D call uncertain. CDR1 is SGHAT and CDR2 is FQNNGV in the germline V gene. V dropped 1 base and J dropped 2 bases, with 12 bases sitting between them. This CDR3 is built from 16 residues. CDR3 DNA sequence: TGTGCCAGCAGCTTAGTATCCGGGTTCGCCTACAATGAGCAGTTCTTC. Translation: CASSLVSGFAYNEQFF.

V usage is TRBV7-9 and J usage is TRBJ2-1; D unresolved. With 5 bases removed from V and 8 bases from J, the gap between germline ends came to 16 bases. The CDR3 is 14 amino acids. Germline-derived CDR1 and CDR2 are SEHNR and FQNEAQ (reference sequence). CDR3 region: CASSPRALLDEQFF. The CDR3 bases are TGTGCCAGCAGCCCTAGAGCGCTACTCGATGAGCAGTTCTTC.

The chain employs TRBV3-1 (or the pseudogene TRBV3-2) and TRBJ1-6, with unresolved D. V shed 3 bases and J shed 6 bases, with 9 bases lying between them. The V gene's germline CDR1 is LGHDT and CDR2 YNNKEL (reference sequence). CDR3 size: 14 residues. CDR3 bases: TGTGCCAGCAGCCATATTTCTCTTAATTCACCCCTCCACTTT. Its translation is CASSHISLNSPLHF.

The V gene is TRBV6-6, the J gene TRBJ1-1; 8 nucleotides agree with TRBD1. The germline gives CDR1 MNHNY, CDR2 SVGAGI (reference sequence). The CDR3 covers 13 residues. Trimming took 5 bases from V and 6 from J; bases not matched to a gene: 5. This CDR3 reads CASSRDRTAEAFF. CDR3 sequence (DNA): TGTGCCAGCAGTCGGGACAGGACCGCTGAAGCTTTCTTT.

This clone has more than one count but fewer than ten. The chain uses TRBV11-2 and TRBJ1-2; 7 nucleotides match TRBD1. Germline CDR1 SGHAT, CDR2 FQNNGV. Germline trimming cut 11 bases from V and 3 bases from J; bases unmatched to any gene: 6. The CDR3 has 12 amino acids. DNA of the CDR3: TGTGCCGCCGCAACAGGGGACTATGGCTACACCTTC. Translated: CAAATGDYGYTF.